The 6 T cell receptor delta chains given below trace back to one sample, sequenced in a study of Vδ1+ human thymocytes. Their target antigens are unknown. The template was reverse-transcribed extracted RNA. CDR3 amplicons came from multiplex PCR with pooled V-gene forward and constant-region reverse primers. TCRdb repeated clone calling on the multiplex PCR reads with CATT. The table has fewer than 90,000 delta-chain clones, 30% to 40% seen once. The study, taken as a whole, reports: Highly polyclonal TRG and TRD repertoires with Gaussian CDR3 length distributions appeared in thymus.

Sample: Vdelta1+ gamma-delta thymocytes from the thymus. Described subset: FACS-sorted CD3+ TCRalphabeta- TCRVdelta1+ TCRVdelta2- thymocytes. All receptors come from a boy under two years old who had congenital heart surgery.

This clone was seen just once. J is TRDJ1 and V is TRDV1; D not resolved. The CDR3 covers 18 residues. Germline values: CDR1 TSWWSYY, CDR2 QGS. Trimming shortened V by 2 bases and J by 3 bases, and 22 bases separated the two germline ends. The CDR3 spells CALGENGRNGSYADKLIF. CDR3 bases: TGTGCTCTTGGGGAAAATGGTAGGAATGGTTCGTACGCCGATAAACTCATCTTT.

The chain couples TRDV1 to TRDJ1; 9 bases map to TRDD2. This CDR3 is 20 amino acids long. After removal of 1 base from V and 5 bases from J, the junction contained 20 bases not matched to a gene. Germline V CDR1 and CDR2: TSWWSYY, QGS. The CDR3 DNA follows: TGTGCTCTTGGGGAACCTTCCCTTCCTACTAGGAGGGGCCCCTGGGATAAACTCATCTTT. This sequence encodes CALGEPSLPTRRGPWDKLIF.

The gene calls are TRDV1 and TRDJ1; D is perhaps TRDD2 or TRDD3 (7 bases each). V lost 0 bases, J lost 2 bases, and 25 bases lay in between. The germline CDR1 and CDR2 sequences are TSWWSYY and QGS. The CDR3 is 20 amino acids. The CDR3 protein is CALGELPVDSYAGGTDKLIF. CDR3 DNA sequence: TGTGCTCTTGGGGAACTTCCCGTAGATTCCTACGCTGGGGGGACCGATAAACTCATCTTT.

The rearrangement joins TRDV1 to TRDJ1, with D possibly matching TRDD3 (7 bases). Trimming shortened V by 1 base and J by 0 bases, and 30 bases separated the two germline ends. Looked up from germline, CDR1 is TSWWSYY and CDR2 is QGS. CDR3 size: 22 residues. The CDR3 DNA sequence: TGTGCTCTTGGGGAACCCCAGGCCTTCCCTGTACTGGGGAACTGGTACACCGATAAACTCATCTTT. As protein: CALGEPQAFPVLGNWYTDKLIF.

The chain has TRDV1 and TRDJ1, with 11 bases aligning to TRDD3. The V gene's germline CDR1 is TSWWSYY and CDR2 QGS. CDR3 length: 22 residues. Unmatched junction bases numbered 27, after V lost 2 bases and J lost 7 bases. As DNA, the CDR3 is TGTGCTCTTGGGGAATTGGGTGGTCTCCTACGAAGTACTGGGGGATATTTTCGTAAACTCATCTTT. This gives the protein CALGELGGLLRSTGGYFRKLIF.

The rearrangement uses TRDV2 and TRDJ3; 9 nucleotides agree with TRDD3. The germline V gene has CDR1 GEAIGNYY and CDR2 EKD. V gave up 6 bases and J gave up 2 bases; unmatched junction bases: 10. This CDR3 has 18 residues. The CDR3 DNA reads as TGTGCCTGTTCACCCGCGGGGGGATACACCTGGGACACCCGACAGATGTTTTTC. Its translation is CACSPAGGYTWDTRQMFF.